A selection of T cell receptor beta chains follows, all from one sample in a study of T-cell memory formation after mild COVID-19. TCRdb reprocessed the 5' RACE reads via MiXCR and lists one record per CDR3 protein. The sample yields about 340,000 distinct CDR3 sequences, approximately 15% seen once. Material for sequencing was PBMCs or a T cell subset sorted from them (not recorded which). These receptors all come from a young man who had mild COVID-19 (a few samples of this study predate the infection). Cell type and time point are not known. Each CDR3 is given with its conserved first and last residue. The order of the fields is V gene, D gene, J gene, clone size, CDR3 protein, CDR3 DNA. The D gene is left open where the match is weak. Not all rows give a size; the values are once, few, many and, for expanded clones, a class.

>TRBV12-3/TRBV12-4|TRBD2|TRBJ2-3|few
CASCKGQLAGGTDTQYF
TGTGCCAGCTGTAAGGGGCAACTAGCGGGGGGTACAGATACGCAGTATTTT
>TRBV10-3|NA|TRBJ2-3|many
CATGEQGGEDTQYF
TGTGCTACCGGCGAACAGGGCGGGGAAGATACGCAGTATTTT
>TRBV29-1|NA|TRBJ2-5|few
CSVEGGRWETQYF
TGCAGCGTTGAAGGGGGCAGGTGGGAGACCCAGTACTTC
>TRBV13|TRBD1|TRBJ2-7|few
CASSSIGQGRYEQYF
TGTGCCAGCAGCTCCATCGGACAGGGTCGGTACGAGCAGTACTTC
>TRBV7-9|TRBD2|TRBJ2-5|many
CASSSIAGKLPETQYF
TGTGCCAGCAGCTCAATAGCGGGGAAACTCCCAGAGACCCAGTACTTC
>TRBV11-2|TRBD2|TRBJ2-7|few
CASSLDRRTSAYYEQYF
TGTGCCAGCAGCTTAGACCGACGGACTAGCGCGTACTACGAGCAGTACTTC
>TRBV30|NA|TRBJ1-1|NA
CAWSARSNTEAFF
TGTGCCTGGAGCGCCAGGTCAAACACTGAAGCTTTCTTT
>TRBV11-3|NA|TRBJ2-1|NA
CASSLAWVDEQFF
TGTGCCAGCAGCTTAGCTTGGGTAGATGAGCAGTTCTTC
>TRBV12-3/TRBV12-4|NA|TRBJ2-1|few
CASSLRGTDYNEQFF
TGTGCCAGCAGTTTACGTGGTACCGACTACAATGAGCAGTTCTTC
>TRBV20-1|TRBD2|TRBJ2-1|few
CSAHPGRGDNEQFF
TGCAGTGCTCACCCCGGACGGGGGGACAATGAGCAGTTCTTC
>TRBV24-1|TRBD2|TRBJ2-3|many
CATSDPLALVGADTQYF
TGTGCCACCAGTGATCCACTAGCGCTCGTTGGAGCAGATACGCAGTATTTT
>TRBV5-5|NA|TRBJ1-1|NA
CASSPPGGMNTEAFF
TGTGCCAGCAGCCCGCCGGGAGGCATGAACACTGAAGCTTTCTTT
>TRBV4-2|NA|TRBJ1-5|once
CASSQVGRVQPQHF
TGTGCCAGCAGCCAAGTTGGACGGGTCCAGCCCCAGCATTTT
>TRBV18|TRBD1|TRBJ2-5|NA
CASSRWTGPQETQYF
TGTGCCAGCTCAAGATGGACAGGGCCCCAAGAGACCCAGTACTTC
>TRBV6-2/TRBV6-3|NA|TRBJ1-1|few
CASKRVNTEAFF
TGTGCCAGCAAAAGGGTGAACACTGAAGCTTTCTTT
>TRBV5-6|NA|TRBJ2-3|NA
CASSSDWYTDTQYF
TGTGCCAGCAGCTCGGACTGGTACACAGATACGCAGTATTTT
>TRBV5-1|NA|TRBJ1-1|NA
CASSRPGSDTEAFF
TGCGCCAGCAGCCGCCCGGGCTCGGACACTGAAGCTTTCTTT
>TRBV7-2|TRBD1|TRBJ1-2|NA
CASSWVRDRGDGYTF
TGTGCCAGCAGCTGGGTGCGGGACAGGGGTGACGGCTACACCTTC
>TRBV6-5|TRBD1|TRBJ1-3|NA
CASSYSGTAGNTIYF
TGTGCCAGCAGTTACAGCGGGACAGCTGGAAACACCATATATTTT
>TRBV12-5|TRBD1|TRBJ2-2|few
CASGPGQANTGELFF
TGTGCTAGTGGTCCCGGACAGGCGAACACCGGGGAGCTGTTTTTT
>TRBV5-4|NA|TRBJ2-1|NA
CASSQTSGSYNEQFF
TGTGCCAGCAGCCAAACTTCCGGGTCTTACAATGAGCAGTTCTTC
>TRBV28|TRBD2|TRBJ2-3|many
CASSPTGGGPATDTQYF
TGTGCCAGCAGTCCCACGGGGGGGGGTCCCGCAACTGATACGCAGTATTTT
>TRBV27|NA|TRBJ1-5|NA
CASSPLRNQPQHF
TGTGCCAGCAGTCCACTCAGAAATCAGCCCCAGCATTTT
>TRBV4-3|TRBD1|TRBJ1-2|NA
CASSPSQGNYGYTF
TGCGCCAGCAGCCCCTCACAGGGGAACTATGGCTACACCTTC
>TRBV20-1|TRBD2|TRBJ2-5|few
CSARDRRGAETQYF
TGCAGTGCTAGAGATAGGCGGGGGGCAGAGACCCAGTACTTC
>TRBV29-1|TRBD1|TRBJ1-1|NA
CSVDKGQGPEAFF
TGCAGCGTGGATAAGGGACAGGGTCCTGAAGCTTTCTTT
>TRBV6-2/TRBV6-3|TRBD1|TRBJ2-7|NA
CASRDSATEQYF
TGTGCCAGCCGGGACAGCGCAACCGAGCAGTACTTC
>TRBV6-5|NA|TRBJ2-1|NA
CASSFRAAIYNEQFF
TGTGCCAGCAGTTTTCGGGCCGCGATCTACAATGAGCAGTTCTTC
>TRBV11-2|NA|TRBJ2-3|many
CASSRDGTRGDTQYF
TGTGCCAGCAGCAGAGACGGGACCCGAGGGGATACGCAGTATTTT
>TRBV12-3/TRBV12-4|TRBD1|TRBJ1-1|few
CASTYRGSTEAFF
TGTGCCAGCACCTACAGGGGATCAACTGAAGCTTTCTTT
>TRBV5-8|NA|TRBJ2-1|NA
CASSQVGHGRNEQFF
TGTGCCAGCAGCCAGGTGGGGCACGGTAGGAATGAGCAGTTCTTC
>TRBV29-1|NA|TRBJ2-1|many
CSVEEAPSRNNEQFF
TGCAGCGTTGAAGAGGCCCCCTCCAGGAACAATGAGCAGTTCTTC
>TRBV24-1|NA|TRBJ1-2|NA
CATSDYQGGGYTF
TGTGCCACCAGTGATTACCAGGGCGGCGGCTACACCTTC
>TRBV28|NA|TRBJ2-2|NA
CASSLATGELFF
TGTGCCAGCAGTCTCGCCACCGGGGAGCTGTTTTTT
>TRBV11-2|NA|TRBJ1-1|few
CASRRDMTFTEAFF
TGTGCCAGCAGGCGGGACATGACTTTCACTGAAGCTTTCTTT
>TRBV6-9|TRBD1|TRBJ2-1|many
CASSSGQGVNEQFF
TGTGCCAGCAGTTCGGGACAGGGGGTTAATGAGCAGTTCTTC
>TRBV9|NA|TRBJ2-7|NA
CASSANGVSYEQYF
TGTGCCAGCAGCGCCAATGGGGTATCCTACGAGCAGTACTTC
>TRBV20-1|NA|TRBJ2-1|NA
CSARAWSLEQFF
TGCAGTGCTAGAGCTTGGAGTTTAGAGCAGTTCTTC
>TRBV5-8|TRBD1|TRBJ1-1|few
CASSSDRGRTEAFF
TGTGCCAGCAGTTCGGACAGGGGGCGAACTGAAGCTTTCTTT
>TRBV6-2/TRBV6-3|NA|TRBJ2-2|NA
CASSYPTAARELFF
TGTGCCAGCAGTTACCCGACAGCTGCCAGGGAGCTGTTTTTT
>TRBV7-8|TRBD1|TRBJ1-5|NA
CASGPGGTQPQHF
TGTGCCAGCGGGCCAGGGGGCACTCAGCCCCAGCATTTT
>TRBV7-7|NA|TRBJ2-5|NA
CASSLSYRSAQYF
TGTGCCAGCAGCCTAAGCTACCGGTCGGCCCAGTACTTC
>TRBV9|TRBD2|TRBJ2-3|few
CASSVWEWAGGADTQYF
TGTGCCAGCAGCGTATGGGAATGGGCGGGGGGCGCAGATACGCAGTATTTT
>TRBV27|NA|TRBJ1-2|once
CASSPRQTYGYTF
TGTGCCAGCAGTCCCCGTCAGACGTATGGCTACACCTTC
>TRBV11-2|NA|TRBJ2-5|few
CASSLADETQYF
TGTGCCAGCAGCTTAGCAGATGAGACCCAGTACTTC